What follows are 20 T cell receptor beta chains derived from one specimen sequenced in a study of blood T cell repertoires in COVID-19. Profiling relied on immunoSEQ multiplex PCR, and the TCRdb table lists in-frame clones only, not all of them. Seen here are around 30,000 clones, roughly 86% observed once, and the top ten hold around 12%. The specimen was peripheral blood. These receptor sequences come from a human donor in a cohort sampled during active COVID-19. The donor label of this sample is uncertain.

The rearrangement joins TRBV19 to TRBJ1-2; 8 nucleotides match TRBD1. From germline, CDR1 is LNHDA and CDR2 SQIVND (reference sequence). CDR3 size: 15 residues. V shed 4 bases and J 0 bases; nucleotides not matched to a gene: 4. Here the CDR3 reads CASSNPTGANYGYTF. CDR3 DNA sequence: TGTGCCAGTAGTAACCCGACAGGGGCTAACTATGGCTACACCTTC.

The chain is built from TRBV5-1 and TRBJ1-4; a possible D gene is TRBD1 (6 bases). CDR1 SGHRS and CDR2 YFSETQ come from the germline V gene. The CDR3 length is 15 residues. The V and J ends lost 4 bases and 5 bases respectively, with 15 bases between them. CDR3 coding DNA: TGCGCCAGCAGCCGGCAGGGAGGGGGAAATGAAAAACTGTTTTTT. It encodes CASSRQGGGNEKLFF.

The chain uses TRBV23-1 and TRBJ1-1; a possible D gene is TRBD1 (6 bases). TRBV23-1 is given ORF status, its function remaining uncertain. Trimming removed 0 bases from V and 5 bases from J, with 16 bases in between. The CDR3 loop spans 16 amino acids. The CDR3 nucleotides read TGCGCCAGCAGTCAATCAAATCGGTTGGGGGCGACTGAAGCTTTCTTT. It specifies CASSQSNRLGATEAFF.

The genes are TRBV24-1 and TRBJ1-2; possibly TRBD1 for D (5 bases). The germline V and J ends were trimmed by 4 bases and 3 bases, with 8 bases remaining between them. This CDR3 is built from 13 residues. The germline V gene encodes CDR1 KGHDR and CDR2 SFDVKD. The CDR3 sequence is CATSEGQDYGYTF. CDR3 DNA sequence: TGTGCCACCAGTGAGGGGCAGGACTATGGCTACACCTTC.

CDR3 sequence: CASSLEGTVYGNEQFF. CDR3 coding DNA: TGCGCCAGCAGCTTGGAAGGGACTGTTTACGGCAATGAGCAGTTCTTC. The chain uses TRBV5-1 and TRBJ2-1; TRBD2 is a possible D gene (6 bases). Germline V gene sequence: CDR1 SGHRS, CDR2 YFSETQ. The CDR3 consists of 16 residues. Trimming removed 0 bases at V and 6 bases at J, with 16 bases between.

V usage is TRBV6-5 and J usage is TRBJ2-5; D is unresolved. The CDR3 is 12 residues long. Germline V gene lookup returns CDR1 MNHEY and CDR2 SVGAGI. V was trimmed by 8 bases and J by 5 bases, leaving 12 bases between them. The CDR3 reads CASAATGETQYF. CDR3 DNA sequence: TGTGCCAGCGCGGCCACCGGTGAGACCCAGTACTTC.

The chain joins TRBV5-1 to TRBJ2-3, with a weak D call TRBD1 (7 bases). V lost 4 bases and J 4 bases, leaving 16 bases between the germline ends. The CDR3 spans 15 residues. CDR1 is SGHRS and CDR2 is YFSETQ in the germline V gene. The CDR3 sequence: CASSRGTAQPDTQYF. The CDR3 DNA is TGCGCCAGCAGCCGCGGGACAGCTCAGCCAGATACGCAGTATTTT. The complete variable domain, with remaining parts taken from reference TRBV5-1 and TRBJ2-3, reads KAGVTQTPRYLIKTRGQQVTLSCSPISGHRSVSWYQQTPGQGLQFLFEYFSETQRNKGNFPGRFSGRQFSNSRSEMNVSTLELGDSALYLCASSRGTAQPDTQYFGPGTRLTVL.

The chain uses TRBV4-1 and TRBJ1-1; D gene uncertain. The V end lost 2 bases, the J end lost 7 bases, and 11 bases lay between the germline ends. CDR3 length: 13 amino acids. CDR1 and CDR2 from the germline V gene are MGHRA and YSYEKL. In nucleotides, the CDR3 is TGCGCCAGCAGCCAAAGACGTGAGGATGAAGCTTTCTTT. Its protein product is CASSQRREDEAFF.

The rearrangement uses TRBV15 and TRBJ2-7, with TRBD1 matching over 9 bases. The CDR3 contains 13 residues. Germline CDR1 reads LNHNV; CDR2 reads YYDKDF (reference sequence). The J segment lost 10 bases and the V segment lost 0 bases, leaving 4 bases of the junction unmatched. DNA for the CDR3: TGTGCCACCAGCAGAGAAACGGACAGGGGACAGTACTTC. Protein: CATSRETDRGQYF.

The CDR3 loop reads CASSPRGSYEQYF. The CDR3 bases are TGTGCCAGCTCACCAAGGGGCTCCTACGAGCAGTACTTC. The chain carries TRBV18 and TRBJ2-7; tentative D call: TRBD1 (5 bases). The germline V gene has CDR1 KGHSH and CDR2 LQKENI. The CDR3 runs to 13 residues. V was pared by 2 bases and J by 0 bases, with 5 bases between.

The chain carries TRBV5-1 and TRBJ1-5, with 7 bases identical to TRBD1. Trimming at V came to 4 bases and at J to 5 bases, leaving 9 bases not matched to a gene. Germline loops: CDR1 SGHRS, CDR2 YFSETQ. The CDR3 is made up of 15 amino acids. The CDR3 DNA reads as TGCGCCAGCAGCGTACGGACAGGTCGGGATCAGCCCCAGCATTTT. It encodes CASSVRTGRDQPQHF.

On this clone: The junction does not match germline at one end; this may be a read error. The chain carries TRBV3-1 (or the pseudogene TRBV3-2) and TRBJ1-4, with D uncertain. The germline V gene has CDR1 LGHDT and CDR2 YNNKEL (reference sequence). The length of the CDR3 is 12 residues. For the CDR3, the DNA is TGTGCCAGCAGCCAAGAGGGCAGACGGTCGGTTTTT. It encodes CASSQEGRRSVF.

This rearrangement joins TRBV29-1 to TRBJ2-1, with 7 bases identical to TRBD2. CDR1 is SQVTM and CDR2 is ANQGSEA in the germline V gene. The CDR3 spans 12 residues. Trimming removed 6 bases from V and 8 bases from J; junction bases left unmatched: 7. The CDR3 DNA reads TGCAGCGTCGGAGCGGGATTGGATGAGCAGTTCTTC. Its protein is CSVGAGLDEQFF.

The chain is built from TRBV3-1 (or the pseudogene TRBV3-2) and TRBJ2-5; TRBD2 matches at 16 bases. CDR3 length: 20 residues. Germline-derived CDR1 and CDR2 are LGHDT and YNNKEL (reference sequence). V gave up 1 base and J gave up 6 bases; unmatched junction bases: 14. The CDR3, as DNA: TGTGCCAGCAGCCAAGCCGGTCCGGGACTAGCGGGAGGGAGGAGAAAGACCCAGTACTTC. It codes for CASSQAGPGLAGGRRKTQYF.

This sequence joins TRBV2 and TRBJ2-4, with 9 bases aligning to TRBD1. The CDR3 has 14 amino acids. V was clipped by 7 bases and J by 8 bases; unmatched bases: 9. Germline V gene sequence: CDR1 SNHLY, CDR2 FYNNEI. CDR3: CASTRDRGGDIQYF. The CDR3 DNA sequence: TGTGCCAGCACCCGAGACAGGGGGGGAGACATTCAGTACTTC.

The V gene is TRBV20-1, the J gene TRBJ1-2; a weak D match, TRBD1 (6 bases). CDR3 length equals 14 residues. Germline V lookup: CDR1 DFQATT, CDR2 SNEGSKA (reference sequence). V was shortened by 3 bases and J by 3 bases, with 14 bases between the two germline ends. CDR3 coding DNA: TGCAGTGCTAGTAAACAGGGTATTGACTATGGCTACACCTTC. Translation gives CSASKQGIDYGYTF.

This clone was found a few times. The genes are TRBV27 and TRBJ2-7; 15 bases match TRBD2. Germline V gives CDR1 MNHEY, CDR2 SMNVEV (reference sequence). The CDR3 has 14 amino acids. V lost 6 bases to trimming and J lost 3 bases; unmatched junction nucleotides: 0. Written as DNA, the CDR3 is TGTGCCAGCAGGGGACTAGCGGGAGGCTACGAGCAGTACTTC. Protein: CASRGLAGGYEQYF.

This chain links TRBV11-3 with TRBJ2-1; D is possibly TRBD2 (5 bases). This CDR3 is built from 15 residues. Trimming pared 5 bases from V and 2 bases from J, leaving 13 bases between. In germline, CDR1 is SGHNT, CDR2 YENEEA. CDR3 sequence (DNA): TGTGCCAGCAGCCTCTCCCCGACTACCTACAATGAGCAGTTCTTC. Protein sequence: CASSLSPTTYNEQFF.

The rearrangement joins TRBV18 to TRBJ1-2; 8 nucleotides line up with TRBD1. Germline CDR1 reads KGHSH; CDR2 reads LQKENI. Unmatched junction bases numbered 13, after V lost 2 bases and J lost 8 bases. CDR3 length equals 16 residues. CDR3 nucleotide sequence: TGTGCCAGCTCACCAGCTGCAGGGGGCGGTTCTGGAGGCTACACCTTC. This translates into CASSPAAGGGSGGYTF.

The chain combines TRBV9 with TRBJ2-1; TRBD2 is a possible D gene (6 bases). The V end lost 0 bases, the J end lost 7 bases, and 14 bases lay between the germline ends. Germline-derived CDR1 and CDR2 are SGDLS and YYNGEE. CDR3 size: 15 residues. Here the CDR3 DNA reads TGTGCCAGCAGCGTAGGGGGCAGCGGGTCGAATGAGCAGTTCTTC. Its protein product is CASSVGGSGSNEQFF.